This T cell receptor beta chain was captured in a study of shared clonotypes between healthy human individuals. Study summary: Donors were two women and a few men aged 18 to 49. General study results and limits: Shared across a handful of donors were roughly 4.8% of the naive CD4 clonotypes. Depth was large, yet rarefaction showed that sorted-subset sequencing was incomplete.

CD45RO-negative CD8 cells positively selected for CCR7 made up the naive population, which excluded terminally differentiated effector memory CD45RA+ cells. This clone was observed a single time. Its specificity is unknown. Germline CDR1 and CDR2: SGHAT and FQNNGV. V was cut by 2 bases and J by 1 base, with 15 bases left in between. The CDR3 totals 16 residues. Assay used: immunoSEQ multiplex PCR; TCRdb lists only in-frame clones, some missing. The sample consists of about 2 million clones, approximately 95% of them appearing once. The receptor's source is a man between 18 and 29 years old in good health. Material for sequencing was naive CD8+ T cells sorted from blood. The gene calls are TRBV11-2 and TRBJ2-7, with TRBD2 as a possible D gene (5 bases). The CDR3: CASSLSEATRSYEQYF. The CDR3 coding sequence is TGTGCCAGCAGCTTATCGGAGGCGACTCGATCCTACGAGCAGTACTTC.